These T cell receptor beta chains were read from a single sample in a study of OX40 agonist ivuxolimab in advanced cancers. Libraries were prepared by immunoSEQ multiplex PCR; TCRdb keeps only in-frame clonotypes and omits some of them. Among under 95,000 clones, roughly 86% were seen once, and the ten largest hold around 0.76%. The starting material was CD4+ or CD8+ T cells sorted from blood, obtained in a trial of the OX40 agonist ivuxolimab. The source of these receptors is an adult with an advanced solid tumor such as melanoma, head and neck, liver or kidney cancer. The CDR3 runs from the conserved cysteine through the conserved F or W. D genes are given only for firm matches. Clone size is not always given. Where it is, it says once, few, many or a class for expanded clones.

v_call	j_call	clone_size	d_call	cdr3_nt	cdr3_aa
TRBV7-2	TRBJ1-2	few	-	TGTGCCAGCAGCTTAGGGCAGGTTTATGGCTACACCTTC	CASSLGQVYGYTF
TRBV19	TRBJ1-4	-	-	TGTGCCAGTAGCATCCGAGCAACTAATGAAAAACTGTTTTTT	CASSIRATNEKLFF
TRBV2	TRBJ1-4	-	-	TGTGCCAGCAGCCCACGGGCGGTGGGGAGACGAGGGTCAACTAATGAAAAACTGTTTTTT	CASSPRAVGRRGSTNEKLFF
TRBV5-6	TRBJ2-1	-	-	TGTGCCAGCAGTTCCAGGGGTCCCTACAATGAGCAGTTCTTC	CASSSRGPYNEQFF
TRBV7-8	TRBJ2-5	-	-	TGTGCCAGCAGCTCCGGACTTGTGCGGGGAAGCCAAGAGACCCAGTACTTC	CASSSGLVRGSQETQYF
TRBV6-1	TRBJ1-1	-	-	TGTGCCAGCAGTCCAATAAGGACGGTGAACACTGAAGCTTTCTTT	CASSPIRTVNTEAFF
TRBV10-3	TRBJ1-2	-	-	TGTGCCATCAGTGATACCACCGACTATGGCTACACCTTC	CAISDTTDYGYTF
TRBV11-3	TRBJ2-1	-	-	TGTGCCAGCAGCTTAGAACCCAGCGTTGAGCAGTTCTTC	CASSLEPSVEQFF
TRBV7-8	TRBJ2-7	-	TRBD1	TGTGCCAGCAGCTTGACAGGGACGGCCTACGAGCAGTACTTC	CASSLTGTAYEQYF
TRBV5-1	TRBJ1-2	-	TRBD1	TGCGCCAGCAGCTTGGGGGACAGGGGGCGCGGCTACACCTTC	CASSLGDRGRGYTF
TRBV18	TRBJ2-7	-	TRBD1	TGTGCCAGCTCAACCTCCGAGGGACAGGGCTACGAGCAGTACTTC	CASSTSEGQGYEQYF
TRBV5-4	TRBJ2-6	-	TRBD1	TGTGCCACCGGGACAGCCTCCGAGGGGGCCAACGTCCTGACTTTC	CATGTASEGANVLTF
TRBV28	TRBJ1-4	-	TRBD1	TGTGCCAGCAGTTGGACAGGGAACGAAAAACTGTTTTTT	CASSWTGNEKLFF
TRBV12-2	TRBJ2-1	-	-	TGTGCAAGTCGCTTAAGGCTGACTAGCGGGAACAATGAGCAGTTCTTC	CASRLRLTSGNNEQFF
TRBV18	TRBJ1-6	few	TRBD1	TGTGCCAGCTCACCGACGACAGGGGGTAATTCACCCCTCCACTTT	CASSPTTGGNSPLHF
TRBV4-1	TRBJ2-1	-	TRBD1	TGCGCCAGCAGCCATACCCTGGGACAGAGGCACGATGAGCAGTTCTTC	CASSHTLGQRHDEQFF
TRBV5-1	TRBJ1-4	-	-	TGCGCCAGCAGCTTGGAGCCCGGGGGGCCCACTAATGAAAAACTGTTTTTT	CASSLEPGGPTNEKLFF
TRBV27	TRBJ2-1	-	-	TGTGCCAGCAGCCGGTATGGGCGGCTAGACACCTACAATGAGCAGTTCTTC	CASSRYGRLDTYNEQFF
TRBV27	TRBJ1-1	few	-	TGTGCCAGCAGTTTAGAGATAGGGGGTCGGACTGAAGCTTTCTTT	CASSLEIGGRTEAFF
TRBV5-1	TRBJ2-1	once	TRBD2	TGCGCCAGCAAGGATAGCGGGGACTCTCACAATGAGCAGTTCTTC	CASKDSGDSHNEQFF
TRBV7-2	TRBJ1-5	few	-	TGTGCCAGCAGCCCCTTGCGGGCGTCGGGTCAGCCCCAGCATTTT	CASSPLRASGQPQHF
TRBV4-3	TRBJ2-1	once	-	TGCGCCAGCAGCCAAGGTCGCGTCGCGGTCGGCGATGAGCAGTTCTTC	CASSQGRVAVGDEQFF
TRBV19	TRBJ2-3	-	-	TGTGCCAGTAGTTTCCGACAGAAGTTTGATACGCAGTATTTT	CASSFRQKFDTQYF
TRBV5-4	TRBJ2-2	-	TRBD2	TGTGCCAGCAGCCCCCGGACTAGCGGGAACACCGGGGAGCTGTTTTTT	CASSPRTSGNTGELFF
TRBV7-2	TRBJ2-5	few	-	TGTGCCAGCAGCTTAGTTTCCGTAGCGGAGACCCAGTACTTC	CASSLVSVAETQYF
TRBV6-5	TRBJ2-2	-	TRBD1	TGTGCCAGCAGAACCCGACAGGGGGCTATCGGGGAGCTGTTTTTT	CASRTRQGAIGELFF
TRBV30	TRBJ2-2	-	TRBD2	TGTGCCTGGAGCTTAGCGGGGGGCCTTCTGGGGGAGCTGTTTTTT	CAWSLAGGLLGELFF
TRBV28	TRBJ2-7	-	TRBD1	TGTGCCAGCGGAACTCGGACAGGGGAGAGTTACGAGCAGTACTTC	CASGTRTGESYEQYF
TRBV11-2	TRBJ2-5	-	-	TGTGCCAGCAGCCCAGGGACCCGAGAGACCCAGTACTTC	CASSPGTRETQYF
TRBV29-1	TRBJ2-4	-	-	TGCAGCGCCGGCCAGCGGGACATTCAGTACTTC	CSAGQRDIQYF
TRBV7-9	TRBJ2-5	-	TRBD1	TGTGCCAGCAGCTTTGGACAGGGGATTGAAGAGACCCAGTACTTC	CASSFGQGIEETQYF
TRBV5-1	TRBJ1-5	-	-	TGCGCCAGCAGCTCCGACGGGACTGGGGATCAGCCCCAGCATTTT	CASSSDGTGDQPQHF
TRBV27	TRBJ1-5	few	-	TGTGCCAGCAGTCCCGTCCTTGGGAGGCAGCCCCAGCATTTT	CASSPVLGRQPQHF
TRBV11-2	TRBJ2-7	-	-	TGTGCCAGCAGCTTAGGATTGGGGGCAAGAATCCACGAGCAGTACTTC	CASSLGLGARIHEQYF
TRBV14	TRBJ1-1	-	TRBD1	TGTGCCAGCAGCTTTACAGGGGTAGGGGAAGCTTTCTTT	CASSFTGVGEAFF
TRBV28	TRBJ2-7	-	-	TGTGCCAGCAGGCGGGGCCCAAGCTCCTACGAGCAGTACTTC	CASRRGPSSYEQYF
TRBV5-1	TRBJ2-7	-	TRBD1	TGCGCCAGCAGCTTTTTCGGGACAGGGTCATCAGAGCAGTACTTC	CASSFFGTGSSEQYF
TRBV25-1	TRBJ1-2	-	TRBD1	TGTGCCAGCAGTGAAAACAGGGGAGGGGATGGCTACACCTTC	CASSENRGGDGYTF
TRBV7-2	TRBJ2-2	-	TRBD2	TGTGCCAGCAGCTCCCACGGGGGGGCAAACACCGGGGAGCTGTTTTTT	CASSSHGGANTGELFF
TRBV6-6	TRBJ1-3	-	-	TGTGCCACCGTAGCCTCTGGAAACACCATATATTTT	CATVASGNTIYF
TRBV10-3	TRBJ2-7	-	TRBD1	TGTGCCATCAGTGGGCCATCGCGGGACAGGAGTTCCTACGAGCAGTACTTC	CAISGPSRDRSSYEQYF
TRBV19	TRBJ1-5	-	-	TGTGCCAGTAGTGGAAACAGCCAGCCCCAGCATTTT	CASSGNSQPQHF
TRBV5-1	TRBJ1-3	-	-	TGCGCCAGCAGCTCCGGGGGTTCTGGAAACACCATATATTTT	CASSSGGSGNTIYF
TRBV7-9	TRBJ2-3	once	-	TGTGCCAGCAGCTTACTAGGGGATACGCAGTATTTT	CASSLLGDTQYF